What follows describes a single T cell receptor beta chain. Its antigen is unknown. This CDR3 region has 13 residues. V shed 8 bases and J shed 4 bases, with 14 bases lying between them. The germline V gene encodes CDR1 SGHNT and CDR2 YENEEA. This specimen comes from a study of siplizumab effects on memory and regulatory T cells. Study-level points and caveats: There appeared to be greater diversity in naive T cells than in memory cells, and naive T cells seemed major contributors to the alloresponse.

Profiling relied on immunoSEQ multiplex PCR, and the TCRdb table lists in-frame clones only, not all of them. The sample includes roughly 100,000 clones, over 90% of them seen just once. This sequence joins TRBV11-3 and TRBJ1-1; no clear D. The sequenced sample was Tregs sorted from blood. The source is a human donor in good health. As DNA, the CDR3 is TGTGCCAGCGGGGTTCTCGCGAGCACTGAAGCTTTCTTT. Translating it yields CASGVLASTEAFF. The whole variable domain, filled in from reference TRBV11-3 and TRBJ1-1, reads EAGVVQSPRYKIIEKKQPVAFWCNPISGHNTLYWYLQNLGQGPELLIRYENEEAVDDSQLPKDRFSAERLKGVDSTLKIQPAELGDSAVYLCASGVLASTEAFFGQGTRLTVV.